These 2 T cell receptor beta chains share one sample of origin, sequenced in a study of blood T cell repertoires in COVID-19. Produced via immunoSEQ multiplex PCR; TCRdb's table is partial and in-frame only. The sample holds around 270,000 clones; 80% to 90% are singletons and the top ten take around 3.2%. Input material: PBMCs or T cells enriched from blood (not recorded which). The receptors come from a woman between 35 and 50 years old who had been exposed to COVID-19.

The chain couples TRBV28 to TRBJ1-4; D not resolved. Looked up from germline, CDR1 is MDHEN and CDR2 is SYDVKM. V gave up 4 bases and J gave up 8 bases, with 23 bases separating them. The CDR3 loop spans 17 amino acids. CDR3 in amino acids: CASSSHEGSSLREKLFF. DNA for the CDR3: TGTGCCAGCAGTTCCCACGAGGGTAGCTCTTTGAGAGAAAAACTGTTTTTT.

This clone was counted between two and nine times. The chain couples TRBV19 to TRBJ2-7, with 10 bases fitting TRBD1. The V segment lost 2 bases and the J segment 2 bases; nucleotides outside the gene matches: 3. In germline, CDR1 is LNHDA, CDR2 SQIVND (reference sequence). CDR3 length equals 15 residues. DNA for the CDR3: TGTGCCAGTAGTATATCCGGGACAGGGGCCTACGAGCAGTACTTC. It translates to CASSISGTGAYEQYF.